One and the same sample provided the 24 T cell receptor beta chains below, sequenced in a study of response to subunit inactivated influenza vaccine. One entry per CDR3 protein results from TCRdb running MiXCR on the RT-PCR reads. In the table there are 450,000 to 600,000 distinct CDR3 sequences, approximately 7.6% of which are singletons. The specimen was PBMCs from blood, collected about 23 months after vaccination. The receptors here all came from a man aged 45-69 years who received an inactivated influenza vaccine.

This clonotype appeared many times. The gene calls are TRBV5-1 and TRBJ2-7; D remains ambiguous. Germline V gene data show CDR1 as SGHRS and CDR2 as YFSETQ. Trimming shortened V by 3 bases and J by 6 bases, and 10 bases separated the two germline ends. There are 12 residues in the CDR3. The CDR3 sequence is CASSSDEVEQYF. The CDR3 DNA sequence: TGCGCCAGCAGCTCGGACGAAGTCGAGCAGTACTTC.

The gene calls are TRBV20-1 and TRBJ2-3; TRBD1 matches at 9 bases. The J segment lost 5 bases and the V segment lost 4 bases, leaving 4 bases of the junction unmatched. This CDR3 region has 13 residues. Germline V gene data show CDR1 as DFQATT and CDR2 as SNEGSKA (reference sequence). For the CDR3, the DNA is TGCAGTGCTAAAAAGGACAGGGGAGATACGCAGTATTTT. Encoded protein: CSAKKDRGDTQYF.

The chain links TRBV12-3 or TRBV12-4 to TRBJ1-1, with 9 bases fitting TRBD1. The length of the CDR3 is 13 residues. V was clipped by 6 bases and J by 6 bases; unmatched bases: 5. CDR3 sequence reads: CASSGQGFPEAFF. As DNA, the CDR3 is TGTGCCAGCAGCGGACAGGGGTTCCCTGAAGCTTTCTTT.

This clonotype appeared many times. The chain is built from TRBV4-3 and TRBJ2-1; D unresolved. CDR1 and CDR2 (germline): LGHNA, YSLEER. This CDR3 comprises 13 residues. V was cut by 3 bases and J by 8 bases, with 11 bases left in between. This CDR3 is CASSQMLNYEQFF. The DNA for the CDR3 is TGCGCCAGCAGCCAGATGCTTAACTATGAGCAGTTCTTC.

V and J are TRBV12-3 or TRBV12-4 and TRBJ1-5; D remains ambiguous. V was pared by 3 bases and J by 7 bases, with 7 bases between. This CDR3 comprises 12 residues. The DNA for the CDR3 is TGTGCCAGCAGTTTGGCGAAGCAGCCCCAGCATTTT. This codes for CASSLAKQPQHF.

The genes are TRBV5-1 and TRBJ2-2; 8 bases fit TRBD1. The V and J ends lost 9 bases and 2 bases, in that order; junction bases with no gene match: 9. CDR1 is SGHRS and CDR2 is YFSETQ in the germline V gene. The length of the CDR3 is 15 residues. The CDR3 here is CATRPTGVNTGELFF. Here the CDR3 DNA reads TGCGCCACCCGCCCGACAGGGGTAAACACCGGGGAGCTGTTTTTT.

This clonotype was recorded at least ten times. V and J are TRBV5-5 and TRBJ1-1, with D possibly TRBD1 on 6 matching bases. Trimming removed 1 base from V and 2 bases from J, with 15 bases in between. CDR1 and CDR2 (germline): SGHKS, YYEKEE (reference sequence). The CDR3 has 16 residues. DNA for the CDR3: TGTGCCAGCAGCTTGTTTTCAGGGGTCAGAAACACTGAAGCTTTCTTT. Translation gives CASSLFSGVRNTEAFF.

The chain uses TRBV12-3 or TRBV12-4 and TRBJ2-7, with 9 positions matching TRBD1. This CDR3 contains 13 residues. V was pared by 7 bases and J by 4 bases, with 5 bases of the junction left unmatched. CDR3 sequence: CASKLTGGYEQYF. The CDR3 DNA sequence: TGTGCCAGCAAATTGACAGGGGGGTACGAGCAGTACTTC.

Many counts were recorded for this clonotype. The chain couples TRBV20-1 to TRBJ1-6; TRBD1 is a possible D gene (5 bases). From germline, CDR1 is DFQATT and CDR2 SNEGSKA (reference sequence). Trimming stripped 3 bases from V and 7 bases from J, with 10 bases between. This CDR3 is 13 amino acids long. CDR3 DNA sequence: TGCAGTGCTAGCGCGGGGGTGAATTCACCCCTCCACTTT. The encoded protein is CSASAGVNSPLHF.

This clonotype was counted a few times. The chain employs TRBV3-1 and TRBJ2-4; 7 bases match TRBD1. V trimming: 4 bases; J trimming: 0 bases; junction bases outside the gene matches: 6. Germline loops: CDR1 LGHDT, CDR2 YNNKEL (reference sequence). CDR3 length: 16 amino acids. In DNA, the CDR3 is TGTGCCAGCAGCCCGACAGGGTTAATAGCCAAAAACATTCAGTACTTC. Amino acid sequence: CASSPTGLIAKNIQYF.

The chain is built from TRBV18 and TRBJ1-6; weak D call: TRBD1 (5 bases). CDR1 is KGHSH, CDR2 LQKENI, per germline. The CDR3 loop spans 17 amino acids. The V end lost 3 bases, the J end lost 0 bases, and 12 bases lay between the germline ends. DNA of the CDR3: TGTGCCAGCTCACCGGTTCAGGGAACCTCCTATAATTCACCCCTCCACTTT. It codes for CASSPVQGTSYNSPLHF. The variable domain in full, completed from reference TRBV18 and TRBJ1-6, reads NAGVMQNPRHLVRRRGQEARLRCSPMKGHSHVYWYRQLPEEGLKFMVYLQKENIIDESGMPKERFSAEFPKEGPSILRIQQVVRGDSAAYFCASSPVQGTSYNSPLHFGNGTRLTVT.

This clonotype was recorded many times. The V call is TRBV4-2, the J call TRBJ1-2; a weak D match, TRBD1 (6 bases). The germline V gene encodes CDR1 LGHNA and CDR2 YNFKEQ. V was clipped by 0 bases and J by 4 bases, with 12 bases between them. The CDR3 loop spans 15 amino acids. CDR3 DNA sequence: TGTGCCAGCAGCCAAGAGGGGGGGGCTGGCTATGGCTACACCTTC. Translating it yields CASSQEGGAGYGYTF.

This clonotype showed up just a few times. V is TRBV30 and J is TRBJ1-6; D uncertain. Germline loops: CDR1 GTSNPN, CDR2 SVGIG (reference sequence). This CDR3 comprises 14 residues. The germline V and J ends were trimmed by 3 bases and 4 bases, with 10 bases remaining between them. The CDR3 DNA is TGTGCCTGGAGGTCGGCAGATTATAATTCACCCCTCCACTTT. This codes for CAWRSADYNSPLHF.

This clonotype was recorded at least ten times. This chain links TRBV4-2 with TRBJ2-3; tentative D call: TRBD2 (6 bases). CDR1 is LGHNA and CDR2 is YNFKEQ in the germline V gene. This CDR3 contains 18 residues. V dropped 1 base and J dropped 0 bases, with 17 bases sitting between them. The CDR3 DNA follows: TGTGCCAGCAGCCAAGGGAGTAGCGGAAGATTTAGCACAGATACGCAGTATTTT. As protein: CASSQGSSGRFSTDTQYF.

This clonotype has a count of ten or more. V and J are TRBV4-1 and TRBJ2-2, with 9 positions matching TRBD2. The CDR3 sequence is 17 residues long. The J segment lost 5 bases and the V segment lost 1 base, leaving 8 bases of the junction unmatched. Germline V gene lookup returns CDR1 MGHRA and CDR2 YSYEKL. Written as DNA, the CDR3 is TGCGCCAGCAGCCAAGGGGTGGCGGGGGGGCCGACCGGGGAGCTGTTTTTT. This encodes CASSQGVAGGPTGELFF.

Ten or more counts support this clonotype. The chain uses TRBV7-2 and TRBJ1-1; D is perhaps TRBD1 (6 bases). CDR1 and CDR2 (germline): SGHTA, FQGNSA. Trimming shortened V by 2 bases and J by 9 bases, and 13 bases separated the two germline ends. The CDR3 loop spans 13 amino acids. CDR3 DNA: TGTGCCAGCAGCTTAAGGACAGTTGATCAAGCTTTCTTT. Protein: CASSLRTVDQAFF.

This chain uses TRBV7-8 with TRBJ2-7; TRBD1 agrees at 7 bases. The CDR3 consists of 14 residues. The V gene's germline CDR1 is SGHVS and CDR2 FQNEAQ. The V segment lost 5 bases and the J segment 3 bases; nucleotides outside the gene matches: 7. The CDR3 DNA is TGTGCCAGCAGCCGTTGGACAGGAGACTACGAGCAGTACTTC. It specifies CASSRWTGDYEQYF.

This clonotype was seen only a few times. This chain links TRBV7-9 with TRBJ2-5; D may be TRBD1 (5 bases). Germline CDR1 and CDR2: SEHNR and FQNEAQ (reference sequence). The CDR3 runs 13 residues. The CDR3, as DNA: TGTGTCCTGGCCAAACGGGCAGGGGAGACCCAGTACTTC. Residues: CVLAKRAGETQYF.

The table lists this clonotype with a few counts. The V and J genes are TRBV7-3 and TRBJ1-1, with a possible D match to TRBD1 (5 bases). V lost 0 bases and J 6 bases, leaving 11 bases between the germline ends. The germline gives CDR1 SGHTA, CDR2 FQGTGA. This CDR3 contains 14 residues. The CDR3, as DNA: TGTGCCAGCAGCTTAACGGGACGGGGGGCTGAAGCTTTCTTT. This sequence encodes CASSLTGRGAEAFF.

V gene TRBV20-1 combines with J gene TRBJ2-3, with unresolved D. Germline CDR1 reads DFQATT; CDR2 reads SNEGSKA (reference sequence). CDR3 length equals 13 residues. The V end was cut by 6 bases, the J end by 0 bases, with 10 bases between. CDR3 sequence (DNA): TGCAGTGCCCGGTGGGCGAGCACAGATACGCAGTATTTT. Translated, it gives CSARWASTDTQYF.

The rearrangement links TRBV11-2 to TRBJ1-5; 7 nucleotides match TRBD1. V lost 5 bases, J lost 3 bases, and 7 bases stayed unmatched. There are 15 residues in the CDR3. CDR1 is SGHAT, CDR2 FQNNGV, per germline. The CDR3, as DNA: TGTGCCAGCAGCCCCGGACAGGCCTACAATCAGCCCCAGCATTTT. This encodes CASSPGQAYNQPQHF. The variable domain in full, with the rest retrieved from reference TRBV11-2 and TRBJ1-5, is EAGVAQSPRYKIIEKRQSVAFWCNPISGHATLYWYQQILGQGPKLLIQFQNNGVVDDSQLPKDRFSAERLKGVDSTLKIQPAKLEDSAVYLCASSPGQAYNQPQHFGDGTRLSIL.

Comment on this clonotype: This may be a read error, as it is one base from a much larger clone. V gene TRBV7-8 combines with J gene TRBJ1-4; perhaps TRBD1 as D (6 bases). Germline V gene sequence: CDR1 SGHVS, CDR2 FQNEAQ. The CDR3 covers 16 residues. CDR3 in amino acids: CASSPGAGSTNDKLFF. CDR3 DNA: TGTGCCAGCAGCCCGGGGGCCGGCTCAACTAATGATAAACTGTTTTTT.

This clonotype has only a few counts. The V and J genes are TRBV2 and TRBJ2-3, with TRBD1 matching 9 bases. Germline V gene lookup returns CDR1 SNHLY and CDR2 FYNNEI. Trimming removed 2 bases from V and 4 bases from J; junction bases left unmatched: 7. The CDR3 length is 16 residues. In DNA, the CDR3 is TGTGCCAGCAGTGAACTTTCGGGACAGGGCCCAGATACGCAGTATTTT. Translation gives CASSELSGQGPDTQYF.

The rearrangement links TRBV4-3 to TRBJ2-2; TRBD1 agrees at 7 bases. With V trimmed by 0 bases and J by 2 bases, 3 bases remained unmatched. The germline V gene encodes CDR1 LGHNA and CDR2 YSLEER. The CDR3 is 16 residues long. The CDR3 region is CASSQEAGGNTGELFF. The CDR3 DNA is TGCGCCAGCAGCCAAGAGGCAGGGGGAAACACCGGGGAGCTGTTTTTT.